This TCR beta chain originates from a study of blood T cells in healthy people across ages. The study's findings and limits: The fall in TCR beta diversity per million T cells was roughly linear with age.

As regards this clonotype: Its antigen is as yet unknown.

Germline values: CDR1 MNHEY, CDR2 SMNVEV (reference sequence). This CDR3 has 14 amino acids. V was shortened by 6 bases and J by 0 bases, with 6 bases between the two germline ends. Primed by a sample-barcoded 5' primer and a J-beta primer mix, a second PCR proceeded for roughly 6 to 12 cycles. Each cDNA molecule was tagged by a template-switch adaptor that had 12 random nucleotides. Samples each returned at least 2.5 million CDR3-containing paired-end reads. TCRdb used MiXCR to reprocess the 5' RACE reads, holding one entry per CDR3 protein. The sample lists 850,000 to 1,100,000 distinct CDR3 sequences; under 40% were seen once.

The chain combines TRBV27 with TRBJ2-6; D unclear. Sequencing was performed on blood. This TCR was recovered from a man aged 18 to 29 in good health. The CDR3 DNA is TGTGCCAGCAGGTCAAACTCTGGGGCCAACGTCCTGACTTTC. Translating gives CASRSNSGANVLTF.